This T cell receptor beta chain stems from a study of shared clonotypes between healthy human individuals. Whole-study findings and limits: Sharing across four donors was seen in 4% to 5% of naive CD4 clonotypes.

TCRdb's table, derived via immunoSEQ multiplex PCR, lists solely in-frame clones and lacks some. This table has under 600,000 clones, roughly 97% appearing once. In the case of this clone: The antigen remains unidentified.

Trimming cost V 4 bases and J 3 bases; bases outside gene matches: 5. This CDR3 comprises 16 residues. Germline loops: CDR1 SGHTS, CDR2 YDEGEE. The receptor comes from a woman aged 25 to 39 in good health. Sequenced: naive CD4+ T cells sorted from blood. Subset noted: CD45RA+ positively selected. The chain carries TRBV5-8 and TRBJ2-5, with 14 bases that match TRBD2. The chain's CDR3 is CASSPGLAGAKETQYF. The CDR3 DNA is TGTGCCAGCAGCCCGGGACTAGCGGGAGCCAAAGAGACCCAGTACTTC.